The next 15 T cell receptor beta chains were all read from a single sample in a study of monozygotic twins with inflammatory bowel disease. TCRdb re-called the 5' RACE reads and catalogs CDR3 proteins one per entry, DNA excluded. The specimen's table records roughly 320,000 distinct CDR3 sequences. Sequencing was performed on blood. The receptors derive from a human donor with ulcerative colitis or Crohn's disease, or a healthy co-twin of an affected twin (not recorded which).

The genes are TRBV29-1 and TRBJ2-1; TCRdb selects TRBD2, and the lack of DNA leaves this call unchecked. This CDR3 has 16 amino acids. Germline CDR1 and CDR2: SQVTM and ANQGSEA. The CDR3 here is CSGEGWLAPLYNEQFF.

The chain combines TRBV5-1 with TRBJ2-7; TCRdb reports TRBD1, a call that lacks DNA to check it against. The CDR3 consists of 15 residues. CDR1 and CDR2 (germline): SGHRS, YFSETQ. The CDR3 loop reads CASSRRQVGSYEQYF.

The chain carries TRBV12-3 or TRBV12-4 and TRBJ2-5; with no DNA, the TCRdb D assignment of TRBD1 cannot be verified. This CDR3 contains 14 residues. The CDR3 is CASSPWTRQETQYF.

This sequence joins TRBV25-1 and TRBJ1-1. The CDR3 totals 13 residues. The germline V gene encodes CDR1 MGHDK and CDR2 SYGVNS. CDR3 region: CASSEYEDTEAFF.

This chain uses TRBV27 with TRBJ2-3. The length of the CDR3 is 16 residues. Germline loops: CDR1 MNHEY, CDR2 SMNVEV (reference sequence). The CDR3 loop reads CATTRRGSISTDTQYF.

The chain is built from TRBV7-2 and TRBJ2-7; no DNA is available, so the TRBD1 call from TCRdb remains unchecked. Germline CDR1 and CDR2: SGHTA and FQGNSA. This CDR3 is 17 amino acids long. The CDR3 protein is CASSIKTTGTGAYEQYF.

The gene calls are TRBV12-3 or TRBV12-4 and TRBJ1-5; TCRdb gives TRBD1 as the D gene, but with no DNA this cannot be confirmed. The CDR3 consists of 13 residues. The CDR3 sequence is CASRGQYNQPQHF.

This chain joins TRBV12-3 or TRBV12-4 and TRBJ1-6; the TRBD1 assignment by TCRdb is unverifiable without DNA. This CDR3 is 15 amino acids long. The CDR3 protein is CASSFRTGGNSPLHF.

This chain uses TRBV5-1 with TRBJ2-2; the D gene TCRdb calls, TRBD2, cannot be checked with no DNA. The V gene's germline CDR1 is SGHRS and CDR2 YFSETQ. This CDR3 is 15 amino acids long. CDR3 loop: CASSLVGLRTGELFF.

The rearrangement joins TRBV30 to TRBJ2-7; TCRdb proposes TRBD1, but this gene call is untestable without DNA. Germline V gives CDR1 GTSNPN, CDR2 SVGIG (reference sequence). The length of the CDR3 is 16 residues. This CDR3 reads CAWSVLGTGDFYEQYF.

The rearrangement joins TRBV28 to TRBJ1-5. Germline-derived CDR1 and CDR2 are MDHEN and SYDVKM. The CDR3 runs to 12 residues. The CDR3 loop reads CASSLLHQPQHF.

The genes are TRBV27 and TRBJ2-3; checking the TCRdb D call of TRBD1 is not possible without DNA. Germline lookup yields CDR1 MNHEY and CDR2 SMNVEV (reference sequence). CDR3 length: 13 residues. CDR3 sequence: CASSTWGGDTQYF.

This sequence joins TRBV5-1 and TRBJ1-1. CDR3 size: 14 residues. Germline loops: CDR1 SGHRS, CDR2 YFSETQ. The CDR3: CASSLFGGGTEAFF.

The CDR3 loop is CASSLGLAGGGTQYF. J is TRBJ2-3 and V is TRBV12-3 or TRBV12-4; the TCRdb D gene call, TRBD2, has no DNA to confirm it. The CDR3 sequence is 15 residues long.

The rearrangement joins TRBV19 to TRBJ2-3; TCRdb indicates TRBD2, and absent DNA this call remains unverified. In germline, CDR1 is LNHDA, CDR2 SQIVND (reference sequence). This CDR3 is built from 15 residues. The CDR3 protein is CASSKAGGTPSTQYF.